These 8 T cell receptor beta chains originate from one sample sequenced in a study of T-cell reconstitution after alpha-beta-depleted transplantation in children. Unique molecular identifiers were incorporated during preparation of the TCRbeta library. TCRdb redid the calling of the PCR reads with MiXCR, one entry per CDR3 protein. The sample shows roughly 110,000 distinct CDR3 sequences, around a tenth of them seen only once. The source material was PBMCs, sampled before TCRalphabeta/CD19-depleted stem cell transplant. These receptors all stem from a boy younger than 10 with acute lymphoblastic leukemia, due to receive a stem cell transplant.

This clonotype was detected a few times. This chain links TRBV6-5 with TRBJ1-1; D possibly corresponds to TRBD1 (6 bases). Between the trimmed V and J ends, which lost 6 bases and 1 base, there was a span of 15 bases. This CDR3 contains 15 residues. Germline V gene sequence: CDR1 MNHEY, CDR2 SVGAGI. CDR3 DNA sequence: TGTGCCAGCAGGGACTCGGGACACTCGAACACTGAAGCTTTCTTT. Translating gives CASRDSGHSNTEAFF.

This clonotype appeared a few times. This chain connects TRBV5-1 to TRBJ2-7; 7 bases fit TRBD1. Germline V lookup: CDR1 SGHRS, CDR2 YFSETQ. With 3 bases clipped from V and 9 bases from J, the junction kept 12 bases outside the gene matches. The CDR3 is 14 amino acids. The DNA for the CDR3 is TGCGCCAGCAGCTACGACAGGGAAGTTCCTGTGCAGTACTTC. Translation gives CASSYDREVPVQYF.

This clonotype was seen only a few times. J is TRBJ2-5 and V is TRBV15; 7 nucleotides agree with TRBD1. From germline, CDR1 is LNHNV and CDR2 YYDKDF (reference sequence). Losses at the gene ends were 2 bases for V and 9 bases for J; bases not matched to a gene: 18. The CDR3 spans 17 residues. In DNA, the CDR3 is TGTGCCACCAGCAGAAACCGCGGGCAGGGGGTGGGCGCGGCCCAGTACTTC. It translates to CATSRNRGQGVGAAQYF.

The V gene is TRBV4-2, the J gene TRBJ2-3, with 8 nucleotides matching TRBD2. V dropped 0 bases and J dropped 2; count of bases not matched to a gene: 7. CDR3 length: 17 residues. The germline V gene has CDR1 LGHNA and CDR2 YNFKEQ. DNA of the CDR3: TGTGCCAGCAGCCAAGATTCCCGGGAGGGCTTCACAGATACGCAGTATTTT. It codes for CASSQDSREGFTDTQYF.

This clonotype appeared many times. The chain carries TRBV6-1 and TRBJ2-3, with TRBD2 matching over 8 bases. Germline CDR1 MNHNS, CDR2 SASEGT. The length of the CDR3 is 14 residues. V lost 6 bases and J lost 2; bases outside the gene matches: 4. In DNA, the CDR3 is TGTGCCAGCAGCGTAGCGGGACACACAGATACGCAGTATTTT. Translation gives CASSVAGHTDTQYF.

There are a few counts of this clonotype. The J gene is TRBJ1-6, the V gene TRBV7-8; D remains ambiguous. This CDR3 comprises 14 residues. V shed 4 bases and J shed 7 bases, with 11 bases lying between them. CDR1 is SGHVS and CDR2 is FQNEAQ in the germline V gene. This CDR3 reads CASSSTGANSPLHF. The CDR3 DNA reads TGTGCCAGCAGCTCAACGGGTGCCAATTCACCCCTCCACTTT.

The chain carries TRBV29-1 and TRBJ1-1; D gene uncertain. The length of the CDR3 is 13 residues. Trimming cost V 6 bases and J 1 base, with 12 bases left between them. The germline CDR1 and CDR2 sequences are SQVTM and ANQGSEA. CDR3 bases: TGCAGCGTCGCCGGACCAAAGAACACTGAAGCTTTCTTT. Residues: CSVAGPKNTEAFF.

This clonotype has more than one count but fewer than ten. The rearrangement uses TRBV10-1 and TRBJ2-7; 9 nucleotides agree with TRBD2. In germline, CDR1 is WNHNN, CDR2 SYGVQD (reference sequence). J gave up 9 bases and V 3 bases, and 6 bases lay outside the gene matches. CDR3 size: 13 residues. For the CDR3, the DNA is TGCGCCAGCAGTGATGGCGGGAGGGCCGCGCAGTACTTC. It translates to CASSDGGRAAQYF.